This T cell receptor (beta chain) emerged from a study of OX40 agonist ivuxolimab in advanced cancers. Study as a whole: Patients were given ivuxolimab, an antibody that agonizes OX40 (CD134). Cancers in dose escalation were hepatocellular, melanoma, renal cell and head and neck. Age averaged about 66 years (range roughly 20 to 90), and approximately 80% were male.

The study, taken as a whole, reports: At doses 0.1 to 3.0 mg/kg, CD4+ and CD8+ clones expanded.

On this clone itself: Its antigen is unidentified.

Germline V gene data show CDR1 as MGHRA and CDR2 as YSYEKL. This CDR3 has 15 residues. Trimming shortened V by 0 bases and J by 3 bases, and 9 bases separated the two germline ends. Sequencing was performed with immunoSEQ multiplex PCR; in TCRdb, only in-frame clones are kept and a portion is missing. In the table there are 65,000 to 75,000 clones, over 75% of which are singletons. This clonotype was obtained from an adult with an advanced solid tumor such as melanoma, head and neck, liver or kidney cancer. The material was CD4+ or CD8+ T cells sorted from blood, obtained in a trial of the OX40 agonist ivuxolimab. The gene calls are TRBV4-1 and TRBJ2-4; D remains unclear. The CDR3 DNA sequence: TGCGCCAGCAGCCAAGACGGGTTTGTCAAAAACATTCAGTACTTC. Its translation: CASSQDGFVKNIQYF.